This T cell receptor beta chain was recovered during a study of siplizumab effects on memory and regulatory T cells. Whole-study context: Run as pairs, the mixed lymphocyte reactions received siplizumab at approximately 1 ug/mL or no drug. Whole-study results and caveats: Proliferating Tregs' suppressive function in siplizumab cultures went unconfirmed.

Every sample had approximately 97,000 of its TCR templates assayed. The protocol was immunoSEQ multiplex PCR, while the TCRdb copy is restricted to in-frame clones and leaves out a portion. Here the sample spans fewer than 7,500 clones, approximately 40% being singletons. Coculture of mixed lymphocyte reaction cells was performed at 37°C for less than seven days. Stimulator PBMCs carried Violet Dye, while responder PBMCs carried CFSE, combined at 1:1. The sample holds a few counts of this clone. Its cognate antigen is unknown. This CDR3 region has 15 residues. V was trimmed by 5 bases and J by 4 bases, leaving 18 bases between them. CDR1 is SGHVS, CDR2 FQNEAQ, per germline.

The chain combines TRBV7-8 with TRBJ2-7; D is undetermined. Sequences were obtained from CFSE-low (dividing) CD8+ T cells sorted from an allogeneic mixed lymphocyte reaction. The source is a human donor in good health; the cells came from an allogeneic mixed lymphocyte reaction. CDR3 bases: TGTGCCAGCAGCCCCGCAGCCTACCCATCTTACGAGCAGTACTTC. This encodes CASSPAAYPSYEQYF.